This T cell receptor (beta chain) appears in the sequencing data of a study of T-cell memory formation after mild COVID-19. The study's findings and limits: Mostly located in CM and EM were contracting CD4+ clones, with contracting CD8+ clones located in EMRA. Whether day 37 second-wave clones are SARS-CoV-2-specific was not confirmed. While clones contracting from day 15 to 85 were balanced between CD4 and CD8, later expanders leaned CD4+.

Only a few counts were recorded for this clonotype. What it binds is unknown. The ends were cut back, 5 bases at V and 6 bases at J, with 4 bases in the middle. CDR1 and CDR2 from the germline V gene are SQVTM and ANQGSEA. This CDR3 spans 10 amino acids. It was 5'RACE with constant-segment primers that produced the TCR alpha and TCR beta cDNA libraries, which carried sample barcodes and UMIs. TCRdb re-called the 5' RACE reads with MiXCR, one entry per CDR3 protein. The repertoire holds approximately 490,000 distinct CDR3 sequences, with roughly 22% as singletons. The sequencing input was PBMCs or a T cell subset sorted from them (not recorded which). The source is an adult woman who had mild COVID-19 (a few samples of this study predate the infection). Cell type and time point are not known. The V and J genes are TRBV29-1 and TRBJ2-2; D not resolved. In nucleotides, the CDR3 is TGCAGCGTTATGGCCGGGGAGCTGTTTTTT. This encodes CSVMAGELFF.